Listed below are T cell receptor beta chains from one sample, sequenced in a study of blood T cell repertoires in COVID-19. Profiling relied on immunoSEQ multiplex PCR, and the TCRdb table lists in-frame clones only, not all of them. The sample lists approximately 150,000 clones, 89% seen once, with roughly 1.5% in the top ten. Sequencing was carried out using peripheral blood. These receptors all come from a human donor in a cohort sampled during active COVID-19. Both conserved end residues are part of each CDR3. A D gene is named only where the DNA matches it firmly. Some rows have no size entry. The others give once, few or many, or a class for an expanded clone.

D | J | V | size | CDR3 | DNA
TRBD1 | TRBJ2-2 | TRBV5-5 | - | CASTGTVNTGELFF | TGTGCCAGCACCGGGACAGTGAACACCGGGGAGCTGTTTTTT
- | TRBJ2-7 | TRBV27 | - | CASSLSRTAYEQYF | TGTGCCAGCAGTTTATCCCGGACAGCCTACGAGCAGTACTTC
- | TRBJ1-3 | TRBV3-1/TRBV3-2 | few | CARRGYGNTIYF | TGTGCCAGACGGGGGTATGGAAACACCATATATTTT
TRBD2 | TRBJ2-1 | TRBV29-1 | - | CSVAGISGATGEQFF | TGCAGCGTTGCTGGGATTAGCGGGGCCACGGGTGAGCAGTTCTTC
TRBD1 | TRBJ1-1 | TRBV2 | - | CASRQGRTEAFF | TGTGCCAGCAGACAGGGGAGGACTGAAGCTTTCTTT
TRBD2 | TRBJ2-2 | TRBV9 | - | CASSVGLAGQTGELFF | TGTGCCAGCAGCGTGGGACTAGCGGGGCAGACCGGGGAGCTGTTTTTT
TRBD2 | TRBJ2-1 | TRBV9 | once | CASSVGSGGNNEQFF | TGTGCCAGCAGCGTAGGAAGCGGGGGGAACAATGAGCAGTTCTTC
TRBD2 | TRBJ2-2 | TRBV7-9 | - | CASSPGTSGGPNTGELFF | TGTGCCAGCAGCCCTGGGACTAGCGGGGGGCCGAACACCGGGGAGCTGTTTTTT
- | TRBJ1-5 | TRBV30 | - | CAWSSQELAQHF | TGTGCCTGGAGTTCCCAGGAACTGGCCCAGCATTTT
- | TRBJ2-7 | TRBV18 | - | CASSPLGPYEQYF | TGTGCCAGCTCACCCCTGGGCCCCTACGAGCAGTACTTC
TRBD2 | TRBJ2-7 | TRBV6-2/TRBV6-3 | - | CASSSSSSGGEGEQYF | TGTGCCAGCAGTTCATCGTCTAGCGGGGGGGAGGGGGAGCAGTACTTC
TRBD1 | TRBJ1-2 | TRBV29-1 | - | CSVAPGQDYGYTF | TGCAGCGTTGCCCCGGGACAGGACTATGGCTACACCTTC
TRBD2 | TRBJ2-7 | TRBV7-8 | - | CASTLVAGRTYEQYF | TGTGCCAGCACCTTGGTAGCGGGGAGAACCTACGAGCAGTACTTC